This T cell receptor beta chain was retrieved from a study of T cell responses to AZD1222 COVID-19 vaccine. Study results and caveats: Repertoires in all cases were sampled only once the peak T cell response had passed. Just 5 or 6 AZD1222 recipients tested seropositive at baseline.

Note on this clone: The antigen remains unidentified.

Assay used: immunoSEQ multiplex PCR; TCRdb lists only in-frame clones, some missing. The sample includes tens of thousands of clones, approximately 90% of them seen just once. Germline V gene data show CDR1 as SNHLY and CDR2 as FYNNEI. This CDR3 is built from 15 residues. The V and J ends lost 6 bases and 1 base respectively, with 15 bases between them. This receptor was identified in an adult who received the AZD1222 COVID-19 vaccine. The sequenced sample was peripheral blood, obtained 28 days after the second AZD1222 dose. The chain has TRBV2 and TRBJ1-1, with unresolved D. CDR3 loop: CASSLNHPGNTEAFF. The CDR3 DNA follows: TGTGCCAGCAGCCTAAACCATCCAGGGAACACTGAAGCTTTCTTT.